Sequencing of this T cell receptor (beta chain) was carried out in a study of T cell responses to AZD1222 COVID-19 vaccine. Study results and limitations: The study found vaccine-associated CD4 TCRs spanning spike, dominant at 160-218 and 743-854.

In germline, CDR1 is SGHRS, CDR2 YFSETQ. Trimming left V 0 bases short and J 4 bases short, with 10 bases between. This CDR3 spans 14 amino acids. The data were produced by immunoSEQ multiplex PCR, yet TCRdb's version contains in-frame clones alone and is incomplete. Among 130,000 to 150,000 clones listed, around 86% were seen once. As to this clone: The target antigen is unknown.

The clonotype was recovered from an adult in good health. The source was peripheral blood, collected on day 0 of MenACWY control vaccination. The genes are TRBV5-1 and TRBJ1-2; the D is unclear. CDR3 in DNA: TGCGCCAGCAGCTTGGCCGACGGGTTCTATGGCTACACCTTC. This codes for CASSLADGFYGYTF.